The rows below give T cell receptor beta chains drawn from one sample of a study of T cell responses to AZD1222 COVID-19 vaccine. TCRdb's copy holds only in-frame clones and misses some; the assay was immunoSEQ multiplex PCR. The sample consists of about 150,000 clones, approximately 87% of them appearing once. The sample consisted of peripheral blood, taken on day 0 of MenACWY control vaccination. The receptors come from an adult in good health. CDR3s include the opening cysteine and the closing phenylalanine or tryptophan. A D gene is named only where the DNA matches it firmly. A clone size is listed for some rows: how often the clone was seen (once, few, many), or a class if it is expanded.

d_call: TRBD1; clone_size: .; j_call: TRBJ1-2; v_call: TRBV6-6; cdr3_length: 14; cdr3_aa: CASSRAGTDYGYTF; cdr3_nt: TGTGCCAGCAGTAGAGCCGGGACAGACTATGGCTACACCTTC
d_call: .; clone_size: .; j_call: TRBJ2-2; v_call: TRBV7-2; cdr3_length: 14; cdr3_aa: CASSLEVSSGELFF; cdr3_nt: TGTGCCAGCAGCTTAGAAGTATCTTCGGGGGAGCTGTTTTTT
d_call: TRBD1; clone_size: once; j_call: TRBJ1-1; v_call: TRBV6-5; cdr3_length: 14; cdr3_aa: CASINRQGVTEAFF; cdr3_nt: TGTGCCAGCATCAACAGACAGGGTGTCACTGAAGCTTTCTTT
d_call: .; clone_size: .; j_call: TRBJ2-7; v_call: TRBV18; cdr3_length: 16; cdr3_aa: CASSPSQTAFSYEQYF; cdr3_nt: TGTGCCAGCTCACCTTCTCAGACAGCCTTCTCCTACGAGCAGTACTTC
d_call: .; clone_size: .; j_call: TRBJ2-3; v_call: TRBV9; cdr3_length: 11; cdr3_aa: CASSVGSTQYF; cdr3_nt: TGTGCCAGCAGCGTCGGGTCTACGCAGTATTTT
d_call: .; clone_size: .; j_call: TRBJ1-5; v_call: TRBV9; cdr3_length: 15; cdr3_aa: CASSIEGVLGQPQHF; cdr3_nt: TGTGCCAGCAGCATCGAGGGGGTTCTTGGCCAGCCCCAGCATTTT
d_call: .; clone_size: .; j_call: TRBJ1-1; v_call: TRBV11-3; cdr3_length: 11; cdr3_aa: CASSSGSEAFF; cdr3_nt: TGTGCCAGCAGCTCAGGGTCTGAAGCTTTCTTT
d_call: TRBD2; clone_size: .; j_call: TRBJ2-1; v_call: TRBV4-1; cdr3_length: 18; cdr3_aa: CASSQDGLAGALFNEQFF; cdr3_nt: TGCGCCAGCAGCCAAGATGGGCTAGCGGGAGCTTTATTCAATGAGCAGTTCTTC
d_call: .; clone_size: .; j_call: TRBJ2-2; v_call: TRBV24-1; cdr3_length: 16; cdr3_aa: CATSDYGLANTGELFF; cdr3_nt: TGTGCCACCAGTGATTATGGCCTTGCGAACACCGGGGAGCTGTTTTTT
d_call: TRBD1; clone_size: .; j_call: TRBJ1-2; v_call: TRBV4-3; cdr3_length: 13; cdr3_aa: CASSQDGQGNSRF; cdr3_nt: TGCGCCAGCAGCCAAGATGGACAGGGCAACTCCCGCTTC
d_call: TRBD1; clone_size: .; j_call: TRBJ1-2; v_call: TRBV6-6; cdr3_length: 16; cdr3_aa: CASSRPSQGYNYGYTF; cdr3_nt: TGTGCCAGCAGTCGACCGTCACAGGGGTATAACTATGGCTACACCTTC
d_call: .; clone_size: .; j_call: TRBJ1-3; v_call: TRBV11-2; cdr3_length: 14; cdr3_aa: CASSLDVTGNTIYF; cdr3_nt: TGTGCCAGCAGCTTAGACGTGACGGGAAACACCATATATTTT
d_call: .; clone_size: .; j_call: TRBJ1-4; v_call: TRBV28; cdr3_length: 16; cdr3_aa: CASSFDSPGNNEKLFF; cdr3_nt: TGTGCCAGCAGTTTCGACAGCCCCGGAAATAATGAAAAACTGTTTTTT
d_call: TRBD1; clone_size: .; j_call: TRBJ2-5; v_call: TRBV4-1; cdr3_length: 17; cdr3_aa: CASSQFPGTGGMETQYF; cdr3_nt: TGCGCCAGCAGCCAATTTCCCGGGACAGGGGGGATGGAGACCCAGTACTTC
d_call: .; clone_size: .; j_call: TRBJ2-7; v_call: TRBV10-3; cdr3_length: 14; cdr3_aa: CAISGGEPSYEQYF; cdr3_nt: TGTGCCATCAGTGGCGGGGAACCCTCCTACGAGCAGTACTTC
d_call: .; clone_size: .; j_call: TRBJ2-3; v_call: TRBV5-1; cdr3_length: 15; cdr3_aa: CASSLGQTSTDTQYF; cdr3_nt: TGCGCCAGCAGCTTGGGGCAGACTAGCACAGATACGCAGTATTTT
d_call: .; clone_size: .; j_call: TRBJ1-1; v_call: TRBV11-2; cdr3_length: 13; cdr3_aa: CASSLAAGGQAFF; cdr3_nt: TGTGCCAGCAGCTTAGCGGCCGGGGGTCAAGCTTTCTTT
d_call: TRBD2; clone_size: .; j_call: TRBJ2-3; v_call: TRBV7-2; cdr3_length: 15; cdr3_aa: CASTLTSRGGYTQYF; cdr3_nt: TGTGCCAGCACCCTGACTAGCCGAGGAGGGTATACGCAGTATTTT
d_call: TRBD2; clone_size: .; j_call: TRBJ2-1; v_call: TRBV18; cdr3_length: 17; cdr3_aa: CASSPRGLAVSYNEQFF; cdr3_nt: TGTGCCAGCTCACCAAGGGGACTAGCGGTCTCCTACAATGAGCAGTTCTTC
d_call: .; clone_size: .; j_call: TRBJ2-5; v_call: TRBV7-8; cdr3_length: 14; cdr3_aa: CAAAGSGDWETQYF; cdr3_nt: TGTGCCGCAGCAGGGTCGGGAGATTGGGAGACCCAGTACTTC
d_call: .; clone_size: few; j_call: TRBJ1-1; v_call: TRBV19; cdr3_length: 13; cdr3_aa: CASSIALNTEAFF; cdr3_nt: TGTGCCAGTAGTATAGCCTTAAACACTGAAGCTTTCTTT
d_call: .; clone_size: .; j_call: TRBJ2-5; v_call: TRBV19; cdr3_length: 13; cdr3_aa: CASSTGPLGAQYF; cdr3_nt: TGTGCCAGTAGTACCGGCCCCCTCGGAGCCCAGTACTTC
d_call: TRBD1; clone_size: .; j_call: TRBJ2-3; v_call: TRBV4-3; cdr3_length: 17; cdr3_aa: CASSQDWQGARADTQYF; cdr3_nt: TGCGCCAGCAGCCAAGATTGGCAGGGGGCGAGGGCAGATACGCAGTATTTT
d_call: .; clone_size: .; j_call: TRBJ2-1; v_call: TRBV7-3; cdr3_length: 15; cdr3_aa: CASSQSGDSYNEQFF; cdr3_nt: TGTGCCAGCAGCCAAAGCGGAGACTCCTACAATGAGCAGTTCTTC
d_call: .; clone_size: .; j_call: TRBJ1-2; v_call: TRBV11-3; cdr3_length: 17; cdr3_aa: CASSLDRLGTTNYGYTF; cdr3_nt: TGTGCCAGCAGCTTAGATCGTCTGGGAACGACTAACTATGGCTACACCTTC
d_call: .; clone_size: .; j_call: TRBJ1-2; v_call: TRBV2; cdr3_length: 15; cdr3_aa: CASSEIFGTRDGYTF; cdr3_nt: TGTGCCAGCAGTGAAATCTTCGGGACTCGGGATGGCTACACCTTC
d_call: .; clone_size: .; j_call: TRBJ2-1; v_call: TRBV7-2; cdr3_length: 15; cdr3_aa: CASSLAGPSYNEQFF; cdr3_nt: TGTGCCAGCAGCTTAGCGGGACCGTCCTACAATGAGCAGTTCTTC